These 19 T cell receptor beta chains originate from one sample sequenced in a study of CD8+CD57+ T cells in acquired aplastic anemia. It was genomic DNA that served as the template for profiling TCR beta VDJ and CDR3. TCRdb itself ran the reads through MiXCR, one entry per CDR3 protein. Among some 190,000 distinct CDR3 sequences, roughly half were seen once, and the ten largest hold approximately 2.9%. What was sequenced was sorted CD4+, CD8+, or CD8+CD57+ T cells (not recorded which) from PBMCs. The receptors here all came from a human donor in good health.

This chain connects TRBV9 to TRBJ2-1, with D possibly matching TRBD2 (6 bases). The germline gives CDR1 SGDLS, CDR2 YYNGEE. Deletions cut 4 bases from V and 11 bases from J, with 22 bases between. This CDR3 has 15 amino acids. In DNA, the CDR3 is TGTGCCAGCAGCAAACCCCCCCCCGGAGGGAATAAGCAGTTCTTC. This encodes CASSKPPPGGNKQFF.

This clonotype was observed at least ten times. The V call is TRBV5-1, the J call TRBJ2-1, with 7 bases aligning to TRBD2. Germline CDR1 and CDR2: SGHRS and YFSETQ. The CDR3 length is 14 residues. The V and J ends lost 4 bases and 8 bases, in that order; junction bases with no gene match: 9. The chain's CDR3 is CASSPSGVFDEQFF. Written as DNA, the CDR3 is TGCGCCAGCAGCCCGAGCGGGGTCTTCGATGAGCAGTTCTTC.

The V gene is TRBV12-3 or TRBV12-4, the J gene TRBJ2-3, with TRBD2 matching 9 bases. The CDR3 length is 16 residues. Trimming removed 6 bases from V and 5 bases from J; junction bases left unmatched: 12. The CDR3 is CASSPTGGGAGDTQYF. In nucleotides, the CDR3 is TGTGCCAGCAGCCCCACCGGCGGGGGGGCTGGAGATACGCAGTATTTT.

About this clonotype itself: A much larger clone sits a single nucleotide away, making a read error possible. The chain links TRBV7-9 to TRBJ2-3; 11 nucleotides match TRBD2. V lost 5 bases to trimming and J lost 15 bases; unmatched junction nucleotides: 10. CDR1 and CDR2 (germline): SEHNR, FQNEAQ (reference sequence). The CDR3 spans 13 residues. CDR3 loop: CASSPPGLAEHYF. CDR3 nucleotides: TGTGCCAGCAGCCCACCGGGACTAGCGGAGCACTATTTT.

The rearrangement links TRBV2 to TRBJ2-7; a possible D gene is TRBD2 (5 bases). The CDR3 contains 13 residues. With 5 bases removed from V and 4 bases from J, the gap between germline ends came to 12 bases. Per the germline V gene, CDR1 is SNHLY and CDR2 is FYNNEI. DNA for the CDR3: TGTGCCAGCAGTAGGGCAGGACTGTACGAGCAGTACTTC. Its translation: CASSRAGLYEQYF.

A few counts support this clonotype. The chain combines TRBV20-1 with TRBJ1-2; D unclear. The CDR3 covers 15 residues. The germline V gene encodes CDR1 DFQATT and CDR2 SNEGSKA (reference sequence). Trimming removed 1 base at V and 2 bases at J, with 14 bases between. This CDR3 reads CSARVRQSTNYGYTF. The CDR3 bases are TGCAGTGCTAGAGTGAGGCAGTCCACAAACTATGGCTACACCTTC.

This clonotype showed up just a few times. The chain uses TRBV29-1 and TRBJ1-6; 7 bases are a match to TRBD1. The CDR3 has 13 residues. The germline V gene encodes CDR1 SQVTM and CDR2 ANQGSEA. After removal of 6 bases from V and 6 bases from J, the junction contained 5 bases not matched to a gene. The CDR3 reads CSVGDSSNSPLHF. CDR3 nucleotides: TGCAGCGTCGGGGACAGTTCTAATTCACCCCTCCACTTT.

This clonotype was observed at least ten times. The chain employs TRBV5-1 and TRBJ1-1; 8 nucleotides match TRBD1. CDR3 size: 14 residues. Germline CDR1 and CDR2: SGHRS and YFSETQ. Unmatched junction bases numbered 4, after V lost 3 bases and J lost 3 bases. CDR3 region: CASSSGGLDTEAFF. The DNA of the CDR3 is TGCGCCAGCAGCTCAGGGGGCTTGGACACTGAAGCTTTCTTT.

The gene calls are TRBV15 and TRBJ2-1; 9 bases are shared with TRBD1. V lost 1 base, J lost 7 bases, and 5 bases stayed unmatched. This CDR3 spans 15 amino acids. CDR1 is LNHNV, CDR2 YYDKDF, per germline (reference sequence). CDR3 DNA: TGTGCCACCAGCAGAGTAGGGACAGGGAATAATGAGCAGTTCTTC. It specifies CATSRVGTGNNEQFF.

The J gene is TRBJ2-3, the V gene TRBV24-1; 11 nucleotides align to TRBD2. J gave up 2 bases and V 10 bases, and 4 bases lay outside the gene matches. This CDR3 has 14 amino acids. Germline V lookup: CDR1 KGHDR, CDR2 SFDVKD. CDR3 sequence: CATSTSGTTDTQYF. CDR3 bases: TGTGCCACGTCGACTAGCGGGACCACAGATACGCAGTATTTT.

This clonotype has a handful of counts. The rearrangement uses TRBV6-1 and TRBJ2-3, with D perhaps given as TRBD1 or TRBD2 (5 bases each). The V gene lost 8 bases and the J gene lost 4 bases, with 19 bases spanning the gap. CDR3 size: 15 residues. Germline assignment: CDR1 MNHNS and CDR2 SASEGT. The CDR3, as DNA: TGTGCCAGCTTCTCCCGGGACCAGGGATCAGATACGCAGTATTTT. This sequence encodes CASFSRDQGSDTQYF.

The gene calls are TRBV5-5 and TRBJ2-3; 7 bases map to TRBD1. The junction had 8 bases not matched to a gene; V was cut back by 5 bases and J by 2 bases. The germline V gene has CDR1 SGHKS and CDR2 YYEKEE (reference sequence). The CDR3 consists of 15 residues. DNA for the CDR3: TGTGCCAGCAGTTTTGACAGGGTAGTCACAGATACGCAGTATTTT. It encodes CASSFDRVVTDTQYF. The full variable domain, rest sourced from reference TRBV5-5 and TRBJ2-3, is DAGVTQSPTHLIKTRGQQVTLRCSPISGHKSVSWYQQVLGQGPQFIFQYYEKEERGRGNFPDRFSARQFPNYSSELNVNALLLGDSALYLCASSFDRVVTDTQYFGPGTRLTVL.

This clonotype was recorded many times. The rearrangement joins TRBV5-4 to TRBJ2-5, with 12 bases aligning to TRBD2. From germline, CDR1 is SGHNT and CDR2 YYREEE (reference sequence). With V trimmed by 4 bases and J by 5 bases, 9 bases remained unmatched. CDR3 size: 16 residues. CDR3 sequence reads: CASSPRLAGVPETQYF. The CDR3, as DNA: TGTGCCAGCAGCCCCAGACTAGCGGGAGTCCCGGAGACCCAGTACTTC.

In its sample, this clonotype was seen a few times. J is TRBJ1-5 and V is TRBV6-1, with D maybe TRBD1 (5 bases). Trimming stripped 6 bases from V and 3 bases from J, with 15 bases between. This CDR3 region has 15 residues. Germline assignment: CDR1 MNHNS and CDR2 SASEGT. This CDR3 reads CASRLGPGHNQPQHF. The DNA of the CDR3 is TGTGCCAGCAGACTGGGACCGGGCCACAATCAGCCCCAGCATTTT.

This clonotype has a single count. The rearrangement uses TRBV2 and TRBJ2-3; tentatively, D is TRBD1 (6 bases). The germline gives CDR1 SNHLY, CDR2 FYNNEI. The V end lost 5 bases, the J end lost 5 bases, and 20 bases lay between the germline ends. The CDR3 loop spans 16 amino acids. DNA for the CDR3: TGTGCCAGCAGTCTCGACAGGTCAATAGGACAAGATACGCAGTATTTT. This sequence encodes CASSLDRSIGQDTQYF. The whole variable domain, remainder taken from reference TRBV2 and TRBJ2-3, is EPEVTQTPSHQVTQMGQEVILRCVPISNHLYFYWYRQILGQKVEFLVSFYNNEISEKSEIFDDQFSVERPDGSNFTLKIRSTKLEDSAMYFCASSLDRSIGQDTQYFGPGTRLTVL.

This rearrangement joins TRBV30 to TRBJ2-3; D unresolved. Trimming took 0 bases from V and 7 from J, leaving 17 bases between them. CDR1 is GTSNPN and CDR2 is SVGIG in the germline V gene (reference sequence). The CDR3 totals 15 residues. The CDR3 region has the DNA TGTGCCTGGAGTGTATCATCTACAGCCACGAATACGCAGTATTTT. Translation gives CAWSVSSTATNTQYF. The complete variable domain, with remaining parts taken from reference TRBV30 and TRBJ2-3, reads SQTIHQWPATLVQPVGSPLSLECTVEGTSNPNLYWYRQAAGRGLQLLFYSVGIGQISSEVPQNLSASRPQDRQFILSSKKLLLSDSGFYLCAWSVSSTATNTQYFGPGTRLTVL.

The chain combines TRBV11-2 with TRBJ1-4, with a possible D match to TRBD1 (6 bases). Trimming pared 5 bases from V and 11 bases from J, leaving 12 bases between. Germline V lookup: CDR1 SGHAT, CDR2 FQNNGV. This CDR3 has 12 residues. CDR3: CASSTPDRKLFF. The CDR3 nucleotides read TGTGCCAGCAGCACCCCAGACAGGAAACTGTTTTTT.

This clonotype was found many times. At one end, the junction sequence differs from germline, possibly due to a read error. The CDR3 loop is CASSLSGSSYNEQFF. CDR3 nucleotides: TGTGCCAGCAGCTTATCGGGGAGCTCCTACAATGAGCAGTTCTTC. The chain carries TRBV5-1 and TRBJ2-1, with D maybe TRBD2 (5 bases). The CDR3 totals 15 residues. The germline gives CDR1 SGHRS, CDR2 YFSETQ.

There are many counts of this clonotype. This chain connects TRBV13 to TRBJ2-6, with D maybe TRBD1 (5 bases). CDR3 size: 15 residues. V was clipped by 2 bases and J by 1 base, with 6 bases between them. Germline lookup yields CDR1 PRHDT and CDR2 FYEKMQ (reference sequence). Here the CDR3 reads CASSLQGSGANVLTF. CDR3 DNA: TGTGCCAGCAGCTTACAGGGATCTGGGGCCAACGTCCTGACTTTC.